Listed here are 8 T cell receptor beta chains from one sample, sequenced in a study of control samples from healthy donors and cancer patients. Produced via immunoSEQ multiplex PCR; TCRdb's table is partial and in-frame only. This sample contains around 190,000 clones. Source material: blood. These receptors were obtained from a woman aged 25 to 39 in good health.

The V gene is TRBV28, the J gene TRBJ1-1; 12 bases agree with TRBD1. CDR1 MDHEN and CDR2 SYDVKM come from the germline V gene. This CDR3 comprises 15 residues. Losses at the gene ends were 3 bases for V and 6 bases for J; bases not matched to a gene: 5. The CDR3 is CASSLGTGGAAEAFF. In nucleotides, the CDR3 is TGTGCCAGCAGTTTGGGGACAGGGGGCGCCGCTGAAGCTTTCTTT.

The V call is TRBV6-4, the J call TRBJ2-7; 7 bases map to TRBD1. CDR3 length equals 16 residues. The germline V gene has CDR1 MRHNA and CDR2 SNTAGT. J lost 0 bases, V lost 7 bases, and 12 bases had no gene match. CDR3 coding DNA: TGTGCCAGCATCAGGGGTGGGACAGTCGTCTCCTACGAGCAGTACTTC. It is translated as CASIRGGTVVSYEQYF.

This chain connects TRBV7-9 to TRBJ1-3; D may be TRBD1 (5 bases). Per the germline V gene, CDR1 is SEHNR and CDR2 is FQNEAQ (reference sequence). Trimming took off 6 bases at V and 3 bases at J, with 15 bases between the two ends. This CDR3 spans 15 amino acids. CDR3 sequence: CASRGRPPIGNTIYF. Written as DNA, the CDR3 is TGTGCCAGCAGGGGACGGCCGCCTATTGGAAACACCATATATTTT.

V and J are TRBV28 and TRBJ2-3; perhaps D is TRBD1 or TRBD2 (6 bases each). CDR3 size: 15 residues. V was clipped by 2 bases and J by 3 bases, with 12 bases between them. Germline CDR1 reads MDHEN; CDR2 reads SYDVKM. The CDR3 spells CASSLIGGNTDTQYF. CDR3 bases: TGTGCCAGCAGTTTAATCGGGGGCAATACAGATACGCAGTATTTT.

The J gene is TRBJ1-2, the V gene TRBV6-6; TRBD1 matches at 7 bases. V was pared by 4 bases and J by 8 bases, with 13 bases of the junction left unmatched. This CDR3 region has 15 residues. Germline loops: CDR1 MNHNY, CDR2 SVGAGI (reference sequence). CDR3 bases: TGTGCCAGCAGTTCCCCTGACAGGGCGACGGACGGCTACACCTTC. Protein product: CASSSPDRATDGYTF.

The CDR3 bases are TGCGCCAGCAGCCTAGGGGGTTATCCCAAAAACATTCAGTACTTC. Translated, it gives CASSLGGYPKNIQYF. The genes are TRBV23-1 and TRBJ2-4, with a possible D match to TRBD1 (6 bases). TRBV23-1 is recorded as an ORF, its role being uncertain. The CDR3 totals 15 residues. V was clipped by 6 bases and J by 2 bases, with 14 bases between them.

This chain joins TRBV6-5 and TRBJ1-1, with a possible D match to TRBD1 (5 bases). This CDR3 spans 14 amino acids. Trimming shortened V by 10 bases and J by 3 bases, and 18 bases separated the two germline ends. Per the germline V gene, CDR1 is MNHEY and CDR2 is SVGAGI. The CDR3 DNA is TGTGCCACCCGTCCGGGCAGGGTGCACACTGAAGCTTTCTTT. Amino acids: CATRPGRVHTEAFF.

J is TRBJ2-3 and V is TRBV7-9; 9 nucleotides agree with TRBD1. The V gene end was trimmed by 3 bases and the J gene end by 0 bases; junction bases not matched to a gene: 7. This CDR3 has 17 amino acids. The germline gives CDR1 SEHNR, CDR2 FQNEAQ (reference sequence). The CDR3 region is CASSLGQGPLSTDTQYF. CDR3 in DNA: TGTGCCAGCAGCTTGGGACAGGGACCTCTTAGCACAGATACGCAGTATTTT.